The T cell receptor beta chain under discussion was sequenced for a study of patients and donors after allogeneic stem cell transplantation. The V end lost 4 bases, the J end lost 1 base, and 8 bases lay between the germline ends. The CDR3 is made up of 14 amino acids. Germline CDR1 and CDR2: SEHNR and FQNEAQ (reference sequence). TCRdb recomputed calls from the RT-PCR reads with MiXCR, one row per CDR3 protein. The sample yields 190,000 or so distinct CDR3 sequences, around two fifths seen once. This TCR was recovered from a human donor who was either an allogeneic HSCT recipient or a stem cell or donor lymphocyte infusion donor (not recorded which). It is not recorded whose cells these are; they may come from a transplant donor. This chain joins TRBV7-9 and TRBJ1-5; D not resolved. Sequenced sample: blood, either unsorted or a sorted T cell fraction (not recorded which). CDR3 in amino acids: CASSSLDSNQPQHF. The CDR3 DNA follows: TGTGCCAGCAGCTCCCTTGACAGCAATCAGCCCCAGCATTTT. The variable domain in full, with the rest retrieved from reference TRBV7-9 and TRBJ1-5, is DTGVSQNPRHKITKRGQNVTFRCDPISEHNRLYWYRQTLGQGPEFLTYFQNEAQLEKSRLLSDRFSAERPKGSFSTLEIQRTEQGDSAMYLCASSSLDSNQPQHFGDGTRLSIL.